This TCR beta chain originates from a study of blood T cells in healthy people across ages. This clonotype showed up just a few times. The CDR3 length is 15 residues. The germline V and J ends were trimmed by 2 bases and 5 bases, with 16 bases remaining between them. Looked up from germline, CDR1 is DFQATT and CDR2 is SNEGSKA (reference sequence). Primed by a sample-barcoded 5' primer and a J-beta primer mix, a second PCR proceeded for about 6 to 12 cycles. TCRdb analysed the 5' RACE reads with MiXCR anew, one entry per CDR3 protein. The sample contains roughly 500,000 distinct CDR3 sequences, approximately 25% of which appear only once. A further study also used this sample, focusing on T cells of mothers and their children. That work states: Related mother-child pairs shared marginally more repertoire than unrelated pairs, though not significantly.

The origin of this receptor is a boy younger than 18 in good health. Sequencing was carried out using blood. The chain recombines TRBV20-1 with TRBJ1-5; D remains unclear. DNA for the CDR3: TGCAGTGCTAGACCGCCTCTACTCCTCCATCAGCCCCAGCATTTT. It encodes CSARPPLLLHQPQHF.